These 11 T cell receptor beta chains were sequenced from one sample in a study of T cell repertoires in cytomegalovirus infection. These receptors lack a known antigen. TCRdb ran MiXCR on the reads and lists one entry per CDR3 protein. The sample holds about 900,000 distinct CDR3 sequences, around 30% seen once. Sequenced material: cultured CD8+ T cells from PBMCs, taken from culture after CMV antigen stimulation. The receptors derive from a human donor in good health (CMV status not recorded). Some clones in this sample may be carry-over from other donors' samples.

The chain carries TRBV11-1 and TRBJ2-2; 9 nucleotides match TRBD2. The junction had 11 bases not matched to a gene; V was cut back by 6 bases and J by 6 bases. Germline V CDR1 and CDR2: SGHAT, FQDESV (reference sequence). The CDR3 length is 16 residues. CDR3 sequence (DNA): TGTGCCAGCAGGCACATTTCTAGCGGGGATGCCGGGGAGCTGTTTTTT. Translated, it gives CASRHISSGDAGELFF.

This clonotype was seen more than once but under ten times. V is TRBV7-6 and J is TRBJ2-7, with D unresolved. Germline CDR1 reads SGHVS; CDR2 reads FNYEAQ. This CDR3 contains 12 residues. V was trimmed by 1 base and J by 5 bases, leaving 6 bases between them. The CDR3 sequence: CASSLELDEQYF. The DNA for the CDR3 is TGTGCCAGCAGCTTAGAGCTGGACGAGCAGTACTTC.

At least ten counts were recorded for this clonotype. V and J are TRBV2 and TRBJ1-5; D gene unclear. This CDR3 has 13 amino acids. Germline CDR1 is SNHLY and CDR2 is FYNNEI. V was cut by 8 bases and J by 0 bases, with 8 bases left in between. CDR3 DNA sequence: TGTGCCAGCCGCGAGTATAGCAATCAGCCCCAGCATTTT. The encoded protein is CASREYSNQPQHF.

The CDR3, as DNA: TGTGCCAGCAGTTTGTCTTCAGGGGGGAACACTGAAGCTTTCTTT. It translates to CASSLSSGGNTEAFF. The chain is built from TRBV28 and TRBJ1-1; 7 positions agree with TRBD1. The CDR3 loop spans 15 amino acids. Trimming took 3 bases from V and 1 from J; bases not matched to a gene: 5. Germline V lookup: CDR1 MDHEN, CDR2 SYDVKM.

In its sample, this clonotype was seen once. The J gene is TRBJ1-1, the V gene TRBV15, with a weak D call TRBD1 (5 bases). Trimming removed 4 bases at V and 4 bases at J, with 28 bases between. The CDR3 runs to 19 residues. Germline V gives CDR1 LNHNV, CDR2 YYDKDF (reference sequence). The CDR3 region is CATSTSHPRVSRWSTEAFF. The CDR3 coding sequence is TGTGCCACCAGCACCTCGCATCCCAGGGTTAGTCGTTGGAGCACTGAAGCTTTCTTT.

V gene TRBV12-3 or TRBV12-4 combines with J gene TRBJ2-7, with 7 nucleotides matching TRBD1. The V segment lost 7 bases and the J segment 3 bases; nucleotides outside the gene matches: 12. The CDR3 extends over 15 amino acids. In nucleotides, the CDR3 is TGTGCCAGCACCCCTGGGGACAGTTCATTCTACGAGCAGTACTTC. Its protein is CASTPGDSSFYEQYF.

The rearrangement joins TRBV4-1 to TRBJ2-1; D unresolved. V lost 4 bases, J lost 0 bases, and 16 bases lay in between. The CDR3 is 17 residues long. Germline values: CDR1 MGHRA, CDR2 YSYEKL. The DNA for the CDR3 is TGCGCCAGCAGCCCCTCGGCCGTTATGAGCTCCTACAATGAGCAGTTCTTC. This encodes CASSPSAVMSSYNEQFF.

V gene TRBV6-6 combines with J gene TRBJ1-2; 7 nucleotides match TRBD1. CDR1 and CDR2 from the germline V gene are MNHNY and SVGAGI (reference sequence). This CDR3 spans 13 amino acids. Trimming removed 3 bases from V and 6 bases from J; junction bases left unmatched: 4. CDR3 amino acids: CASSYGTENGYTF. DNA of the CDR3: TGTGCCAGCAGTTATGGGACAGAAAATGGCTACACCTTC.

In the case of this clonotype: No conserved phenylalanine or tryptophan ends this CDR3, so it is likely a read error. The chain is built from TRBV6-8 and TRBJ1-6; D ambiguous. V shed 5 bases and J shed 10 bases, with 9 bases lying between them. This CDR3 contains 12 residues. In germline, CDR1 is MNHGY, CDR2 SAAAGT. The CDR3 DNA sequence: TGTGCCAGCAGTAAGGGAGAATCACCCCTCCACTGT. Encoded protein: CASSKGESPLHC.

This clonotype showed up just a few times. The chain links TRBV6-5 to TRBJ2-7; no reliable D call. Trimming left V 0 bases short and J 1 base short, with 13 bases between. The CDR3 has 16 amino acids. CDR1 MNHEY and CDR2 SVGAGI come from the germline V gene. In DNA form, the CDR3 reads TGTGCCAGCAGTTACTCGGAACCCGAATCTTCCTACGAGCAGTACTTC. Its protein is CASSYSEPESSYEQYF.

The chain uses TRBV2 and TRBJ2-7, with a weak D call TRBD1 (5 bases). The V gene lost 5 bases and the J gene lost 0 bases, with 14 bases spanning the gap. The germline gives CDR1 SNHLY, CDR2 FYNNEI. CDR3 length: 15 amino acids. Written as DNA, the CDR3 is TGTGCCAGCAGTCCCGTCGCAGGGATCTCCTACGAGCAGTACTTC. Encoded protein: CASSPVAGISYEQYF.